Listed here are 32 T cell receptor beta chains from one sample, sequenced in a study of blood T cell repertoires in COVID-19. Profiling relied on immunoSEQ multiplex PCR, and the TCRdb table lists in-frame clones only, not all of them. The sample has tens of thousands of clones; roughly four fifths are singletons. The sequencing sample was made of peripheral blood. The receptors were gathered from a woman aged 55-69 years with acute or convalescent COVID-19.

This sequence joins TRBV21-1 and TRBJ2-3; TRBD1, the D gene given by the table, was not confirmed from the DNA. TRBV21-1 is classified as a pseudogene. The CDR3 runs to 17 residues. CDR3 in amino acids: CASSRSYRGLSTDTQYF. The DNA for the CDR3 is TGTGCCAGCAGCAGATCATACAGGGGTCTGAGCACAGATACGCAGTATTTT.

The chain links TRBV13 to TRBJ2-1; D perhaps matches TRBD2 (9 bases). Germline loops: CDR1 PRHDT, CDR2 FYEKMQ (reference sequence). The ends were cut back, 2 bases at V and 4 bases at J, with 24 bases in the middle. There are 19 residues in the CDR3. This chain's CDR3 is CASSLRSGGSTSGYNEQFF. CDR3 DNA: TGTGCCAGCAGCTTACGTTCAGGGGGCTCGACTAGCGGATACAATGAGCAGTTCTTC. Full variable domain (rest looked up from reference TRBV13 and TRBJ2-1): AAGVIQSPRHLIKEKRETATLKCYPIPRHDTVYWYQQGPGQDPQFLISFYEKMQSDKGSIPDRFSAQQFSDYHSELNMSSLELGDSALYFCASSLRSGGSTSGYNEQFFGPGTRLTVL.

This chain links TRBV27 with TRBJ2-1; the D is unclear. Trimming pared 5 bases from V and 4 bases from J, leaving 9 bases between. The germline V gene has CDR1 MNHEY and CDR2 SMNVEV (reference sequence). The CDR3 runs to 13 residues. CDR3 nucleotides: TGTGCCAGCAGTGAGGCGGAGTACAATGAGCAGTTCTTC. Protein product: CASSEAEYNEQFF.

This clone was detected only once. This chain joins TRBV5-1 and TRBJ2-7; the match to TRBD2 covers 11 bases. With 3 bases clipped from V and 2 bases from J, the junction kept 7 bases outside the gene matches. The CDR3 is made up of 16 amino acids. Germline V gene data show CDR1 as SGHRS and CDR2 as YFSETQ. The CDR3 is CASSWTLAGGAYEQYF. CDR3 DNA: TGCGCCAGCAGCTGGACCCTAGCGGGGGGAGCCTACGAGCAGTACTTC.

This clone is a singleton in its sample. V is TRBV3-1 (or the pseudogene TRBV3-2) and J is TRBJ1-2; TRBD1 aligns across 12 bases. The CDR3 extends over 16 amino acids. Germline-derived CDR1 and CDR2 are LGHDT and YNNKEL (reference sequence). The V gene end was trimmed by 4 bases and the J gene end by 7 bases; junction bases not matched to a gene: 10. CDR3 nucleotides: TGTGCCAGCAGCCGTAAAGGGACAGGGGGCGCCTCTGGCTACACCTTC. Translated: CASSRKGTGGASGYTF.

This clone came up once. As DNA, the CDR3 is TGCGCCAGCAGCCACCTATTAGATACGCAGTATTTT. It yields the protein CASSHLLDTQYF. V is TRBV4-1 and J is TRBJ2-3, with D unclear. The V gene's germline CDR1 is MGHRA and CDR2 YSYEKL. V was shortened by 3 bases and J by 5 bases, with 6 bases between the two germline ends. The CDR3 runs to 12 residues.

This clone has only one observation. The V and J genes are TRBV6-5 and TRBJ1-2, with a possible D match to TRBD1 (5 bases). Germline V CDR1 and CDR2: MNHEY, SVGAGI. V shed 4 bases and J shed 0 bases, with 12 bases lying between them. The CDR3 extends over 15 amino acids. CDR3 in DNA: TGTGCCAGCAGTTCCCCGGGGGAAGCTAACTATGGCTACACCTTC. This translates into CASSSPGEANYGYTF.

This clone showed up just a few times. V usage is TRBV6-1 and J usage is TRBJ2-7; 12 bases line up with TRBD2. The CDR3 is made up of 18 amino acids. CDR1 MNHNS and CDR2 SASEGT come from the germline V gene. Germline trimming cut 4 bases from V and 0 bases from J; bases unmatched to any gene: 10. CDR3 DNA sequence: TGTGCCAGCAGTGCGTTGCTAGCGGGAGGGCTGGCCTCCTACGAGCAGTACTTC. Translating gives CASSALLAGGLASYEQYF.

V gene TRBV5-1 combines with J gene TRBJ2-1; TRBD2 aligns across 12 bases. With 3 bases clipped from V and 6 bases from J, the junction kept 7 bases outside the gene matches. Germline V CDR1 and CDR2: SGHRS, YFSETQ. This CDR3 is 16 amino acids long. The CDR3 nucleotides are TGCGCCAGCAGCTGGGAACCTAGCGGGAGGGTCAATGAGCAGTTCTTC. Protein product: CASSWEPSGRVNEQFF.

The rearrangement joins TRBV5-8 to TRBJ1-5, with 8 bases fitting TRBD1. Trimming cost V 4 bases and J 6 bases; bases outside gene matches: 9. Looked up from germline, CDR1 is SGHTS and CDR2 is YDEGEE. The CDR3 has 15 residues. The CDR3 loop is CASSPRTGYSQPQHF. As DNA, the CDR3 is TGTGCCAGCAGCCCTCGGACAGGGTATAGTCAGCCCCAGCATTTT.

The V and J genes are TRBV20-1 and TRBJ1-2, with D unclear. Trimming took off 4 bases at V and 0 bases at J, with 3 bases between the two ends. The CDR3 is 11 residues long. The V gene's germline CDR1 is DFQATT and CDR2 SNEGSKA (reference sequence). CDR3 in amino acids: CSATSNYGYTF. The CDR3 region has the DNA TGCAGTGCTACGTCTAACTATGGCTACACCTTC.

CDR3 in DNA: TGTGCCAGCAGTTTATCCCCGCCGACAGGGGGAAGTTCACCCCTCCACTTT. Translated: CASSLSPPTGGSSPLHF. The chain joins TRBV27 to TRBJ1-6; TRBD1 matches at 9 bases. The CDR3 is 17 amino acids. V lost 0 bases and J lost 9; bases outside the gene matches: 9. CDR1 is MNHEY and CDR2 is SMNVEV in the germline V gene (reference sequence).

The chain uses TRBV20-1 and TRBJ1-5, with D possibly being TRBD1 (5 bases). CDR1 is DFQATT and CDR2 is SNEGSKA in the germline V gene (reference sequence). V shed 7 bases and J shed 11 bases, with 15 bases lying between them. The CDR3 totals 11 residues. In DNA form, the CDR3 reads TGCAGTGGGCAGGGTCCGAAAGCCCAGCATTTT. Its translation is CSGQGPKAQHF.

The table lists this clone with a few counts. V is TRBV4-1 and J is TRBJ2-1; D is possibly TRBD1 (6 bases). V dropped 2 bases and J dropped 1 base, with 15 bases sitting between them. Germline assignment: CDR1 MGHRA and CDR2 YSYEKL. The CDR3 loop spans 17 amino acids. DNA of the CDR3: TGCGCCAGCAGCCAACAGCCCCCGACAGGATCCTACAATGAGCAGTTCTTC. It yields the protein CASSQQPPTGSYNEQFF.

The chain couples TRBV9 to TRBJ1-5; TRBD1 is a possible D gene (5 bases). Germline V gene sequence: CDR1 SGDLS, CDR2 YYNGEE. The CDR3 has 14 residues. Trimming removed 3 bases at V and 4 bases at J, with 11 bases between. In DNA form, the CDR3 reads TGTGCCAGCAGCGAAACAGGAGCGAATCAGCCCCAGCATTTT. It translates to CASSETGANQPQHF.

This clone was seen just once. V and J are TRBV6-5 and TRBJ2-1, with D perhaps matching TRBD2 (5 bases). Germline V gene sequence: CDR1 MNHEY, CDR2 SVGAGI. V gave up 6 bases and J gave up 9 bases, with 18 bases separating them. The CDR3 loop spans 14 amino acids. CDR3: CASSHSGPAGEQFF. CDR3 DNA sequence: TGTGCCAGCAGCCACAGCGGACCCGCGGGTGAGCAGTTCTTC.

This sequence joins TRBV5-1 and TRBJ1-3; no clear D gene. The germline gives CDR1 SGHRS, CDR2 YFSETQ. The CDR3 sequence is 15 residues long. V was trimmed by 4 bases and J by 0 bases, leaving 11 bases between them. This CDR3 is CASSSELNSGNTIYF. CDR3 bases: TGCGCCAGCAGCAGCGAGCTGAACTCTGGAAACACCATATATTTT.

The chain couples TRBV4-1 to TRBJ2-2, with D perhaps TRBD1 (5 bases). This CDR3 spans 15 amino acids. The germline V and J ends were trimmed by 1 base and 4 bases, with 10 bases remaining between them. The V gene's germline CDR1 is MGHRA and CDR2 YSYEKL. The CDR3: CASSQAPGSTGELFF. The CDR3 bases are TGCGCCAGCAGCCAAGCGCCAGGGTCCACCGGGGAGCTGTTTTTT.

This clone was seen a single time. V usage is TRBV3-1 (or the pseudogene TRBV3-2) and J usage is TRBJ1-1; the D is unclear. This CDR3 comprises 14 residues. The germline V gene has CDR1 LGHDT and CDR2 YNNKEL (reference sequence). V gave up 3 bases and J gave up 1 base, with 9 bases separating them. The CDR3 reads CASSQTIGNTEAFF. The CDR3 nucleotides are TGTGCCAGCAGCCAGACTATCGGGAACACTGAAGCTTTCTTT.

This chain uses TRBV28 with TRBJ2-4; 7 nucleotides line up with TRBD1. The V segment lost 6 bases and the J segment 10 bases; nucleotides outside the gene matches: 15. The CDR3 is 15 amino acids. Germline CDR1 is MDHEN and CDR2 is SYDVKM. In nucleotides, the CDR3 is TGTGCCAGCAGCCCACCTGACCGACAGGGAAAAATTCAGTACTTC. Translated: CASSPPDRQGKIQYF.

This clone was seen a handful of times. The rearrangement joins TRBV5-1 to TRBJ2-4; D tentatively reads TRBD1 or TRBD2 (6 bases each). From germline, CDR1 is SGHRS and CDR2 YFSETQ. Trimming removed 10 bases from V and 0 bases from J, with 17 bases in between. The CDR3 is made up of 15 amino acids. CDR3 nucleotides: TGCGCCCGCACAGGGTCGGGGGTAGCCAAAAACATTCAGTACTTC. Amino acid sequence: CARTGSGVAKNIQYF.

The chain is built from TRBV6-1 and TRBJ1-2; D remains ambiguous. Germline loops: CDR1 MNHNS, CDR2 SASEGT. Trimming removed 4 bases from V and 4 bases from J, with 7 bases in between. This CDR3 is built from 12 residues. The DNA of the CDR3 is TGTGCCAGCAGTGCGGCGGTCTATGGCTACACCTTC. This gives the protein CASSAAVYGYTF.

This chain connects TRBV11-1 to TRBJ2-2; a weak D match, TRBD1 (5 bases). The germline gives CDR1 SGHAT, CDR2 FQDESV (reference sequence). The CDR3 totals 15 residues. Deletions cut 1 base from V and 2 bases from J, with 8 bases between. The CDR3 DNA reads TGTGCCAGCAGCTTAGGGACACAAAACACCGGGGAGCTGTTTTTT. Translation: CASSLGTQNTGELFF.

The chain recombines TRBV19 with TRBJ1-5, with D possibly matching TRBD1 (6 bases). The CDR3 extends over 18 amino acids. The V end lost 0 bases, the J end lost 1 base, and 16 bases lay between the germline ends. The V gene's germline CDR1 is LNHDA and CDR2 SQIVND (reference sequence). CDR3 coding DNA: TGTGCCAGTAGTATAGATCTATTAGGGGGTCTAAGCAATCAGCCCCAGCATTTT. Translating it yields CASSIDLLGGLSNQPQHF.

The J gene is TRBJ1-1, the V gene TRBV7-3, with 8 positions matching TRBD1. Germline V gene lookup returns CDR1 SGHTA and CDR2 FQGTGA. The J segment lost 3 bases and the V segment lost 6 bases, leaving 6 bases of the junction unmatched. The CDR3 covers 14 residues. The CDR3 sequence is CASSTTGGDTEAFF. The CDR3 coding sequence is TGTGCCAGCAGTACTACAGGGGGAGACACTGAAGCTTTCTTT.

The rearrangement uses TRBV7-9 and TRBJ1-2, with D possibly being TRBD1 (6 bases). CDR1 and CDR2 from the germline V gene are SEHNR and FQNEAQ (reference sequence). V lost 0 bases and J 2 bases, leaving 22 bases between the germline ends. There are 19 residues in the CDR3. The CDR3 reads CASSLASFVGAQVNYGYTF. DNA for the CDR3: TGTGCCAGCAGCTTAGCATCCTTTGTGGGGGCGCAGGTGAACTATGGCTACACCTTC. Drawing the rest from reference TRBV7-9 and TRBJ1-2, the complete variable domain is DTGVSQNPRHKITKRGQNVTFRCDPISEHNRLYWYRQTLGQGPEFLTYFQNEAQLEKSRLLSDRFSAERPKGSFSTLEIQRTEQGDSAMYLCASSLASFVGAQVNYGYTFGSGTRLTVV.

This sequence joins TRBV19 and TRBJ1-2, with 9 nucleotides matching TRBD1. The CDR3 runs to 12 residues. Germline CDR1 and CDR2: LNHDA and SQIVND (reference sequence). J was trimmed by 4 bases and V by 8 bases; bases with no gene match: 2. The CDR3 region has the DNA TGTGCCAGTGGGACAGGGATCTATGGCTACACCTTC. Translation: CASGTGIYGYTF.

The chain uses TRBV29-1 and TRBJ2-1, with a weak D call TRBD1 (5 bases). The CDR3 length is 12 residues. The germline gives CDR1 SQVTM, CDR2 ANQGSEA. Trimming left V 5 bases short and J 6 bases short, with 11 bases between. The CDR3 bases are TGCAGCGTTACAAAAACAGGCAATGAGCAGTTCTTC. Translation: CSVTKTGNEQFF.

This chain connects TRBV18 to TRBJ2-7; D gene uncertain. Germline V gives CDR1 KGHSH, CDR2 LQKENI. This CDR3 has 14 amino acids. V was clipped by 4 bases and J by 3 bases, with 13 bases between them. The CDR3 here is CASSQNPRSYEQYF. For the CDR3, the DNA is TGTGCCAGCTCACAGAACCCCCGGAGCTACGAGCAGTACTTC.

Comment on this clone: This sample includes further DNA sequences coding for the same CDR3. The J gene is TRBJ1-5, the V gene TRBV28; D unclear. V was trimmed by 6 bases and J by 3 bases, leaving 6 bases between them. CDR3 length: 12 residues. Germline CDR1 MDHEN, CDR2 SYDVKM. CDR3 in amino acids: CASSLLNQPQHF. In DNA form, the CDR3 reads TGTGCCAGCAGCCTCCTCAATCAGCCCCAGCATTTT.

The sample holds a few counts of this clone. V usage is TRBV28 and J usage is TRBJ1-1, with D possibly matching TRBD1 (6 bases). This CDR3 is built from 13 residues. Germline CDR1 reads MDHEN; CDR2 reads SYDVKM. V was shortened by 3 bases and J by 6 bases, with 11 bases between the two germline ends. CDR3 residues: CASSLREGAEAFF. The CDR3 DNA follows: TGTGCCAGCAGTTTGAGGGAGGGGGCTGAAGCTTTCTTT.

The chain is built from TRBV4-2 and TRBJ1-4; 8 bases agree with TRBD1. The germline V gene encodes CDR1 LGHNA and CDR2 YNFKEQ. The V segment lost 0 bases and the J segment 8 bases; nucleotides outside the gene matches: 2. The CDR3 totals 14 residues. This CDR3 is CASSQDRGREKLFF. The CDR3 region has the DNA TGTGCCAGCAGCCAAGACAGGGGGCGCGAAAAACTGTTTTTT.